One and the same sample provided the 3 T cell receptor beta chains below, sequenced in a study of blood T cell repertoires in COVID-19. The method was immunoSEQ multiplex PCR; TCRdb's version includes in-frame clones alone and lacks a portion of them. The data hold 400,000 to 450,000 clones, with 90% observed a single time. Sequencing was performed on PBMCs or T cells enriched from blood (not recorded which). The receptors here all came from a man in his late teens or twenties who had recovered from COVID-19.

The chain joins TRBV15 to TRBJ1-5; D is uncertain. V lost 0 bases to trimming and J lost 6 bases, with 12 bases between them. The V gene's germline CDR1 is LNHNV and CDR2 YYDKDF (reference sequence). CDR3 length: 15 residues. CDR3 residues: CATSRDLVEFQPQHF. The CDR3 DNA is TGTGCCACCAGCAGAGATTTAGTTGAGTTTCAGCCCCAGCATTTT.

The chain has TRBV5-8 and TRBJ1-2; 8 bases are shared with TRBD1. CDR1 is SGHTS and CDR2 is YDEGEE in the germline V gene. Trimming took 0 bases from V and 0 from J; bases not matched to a gene: 7. This CDR3 is 17 amino acids long. DNA of the CDR3: TGTGCCAGCAGCTTGGGTGCAGGGGGCTGGACTAACTATGGCTACACCTTC. It specifies CASSLGAGGWTNYGYTF. Complete variable domain (other parts from reference TRBV5-8 and TRBJ1-2): EAGVTQSPTHLIKTRGQQATLRCSPISGHTSVYWYQQALGLGLQFLLWYDEGEERNRGNFPPRFSGRQFPNYSSELNVNALELEDSALYLCASSLGAGGWTNYGYTFGSGTRLTVV.

The chain carries TRBV7-3 and TRBJ1-2; possibly TRBD1 for D (5 bases). Germline V gene data show CDR1 as SGHTA and CDR2 as FQGTGA. V lost 5 bases and J lost 2, with 21 bases in between. CDR3 length equals 17 residues. The CDR3 sequence: CASSPQRIRQSNYGYTF. CDR3 bases: TGTGCCAGCAGCCCCCAAAGGATTCGACAGTCCAACTATGGCTACACCTTC. The complete variable domain, with remaining parts taken from reference TRBV7-3 and TRBJ1-2, reads GAGVSQTPSNKVTEKGKYVELRCDPISGHTALYWYRQSLGQGPEFLIYFQGTGAADDSGLPNDRFFAVRPEGSVSTLKIQRTERGDSAVYLCASSPQRIRQSNYGYTFGSGTRLTVV.